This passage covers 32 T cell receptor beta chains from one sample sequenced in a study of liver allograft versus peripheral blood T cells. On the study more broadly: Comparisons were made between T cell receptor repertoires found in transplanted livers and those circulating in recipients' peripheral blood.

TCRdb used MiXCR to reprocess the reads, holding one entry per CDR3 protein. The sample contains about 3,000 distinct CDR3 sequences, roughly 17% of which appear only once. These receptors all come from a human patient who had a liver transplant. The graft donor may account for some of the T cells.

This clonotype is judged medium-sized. The CDR3 region has the DNA TGTGCCAGTAGTAGCGGAACCCAGAATCTTAATGAAAAACTGTTTTTT. This codes for CASSSGTQNLNEKLFF. The V call is TRBV19, the J call TRBJ1-4; no clear D. V lost 4 bases and J lost 4, with 16 bases in between. The CDR3 has 16 amino acids. Germline V gives CDR1 LNHDA, CDR2 SQIVND (reference sequence).

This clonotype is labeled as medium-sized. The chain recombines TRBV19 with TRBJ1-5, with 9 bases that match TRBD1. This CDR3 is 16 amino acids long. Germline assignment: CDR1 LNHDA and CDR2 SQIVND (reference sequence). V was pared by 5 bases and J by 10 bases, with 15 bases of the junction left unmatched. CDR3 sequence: CASSPHRDRASVPQHF. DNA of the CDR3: TGTGCCAGTAGTCCGCACCGGGACAGGGCTTCCGTACCCCAGCATTTT.

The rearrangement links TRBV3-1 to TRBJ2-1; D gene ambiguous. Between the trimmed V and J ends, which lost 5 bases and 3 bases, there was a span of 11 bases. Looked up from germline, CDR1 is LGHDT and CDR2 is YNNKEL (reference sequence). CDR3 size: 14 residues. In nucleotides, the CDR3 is TGTGCCAGCAGCATGGAAAGATTCTACAATGAGCAGTTCTTC. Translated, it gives CASSMERFYNEQFF.

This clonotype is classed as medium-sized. The CDR3 spells CASSKGNTF. DNA of the CDR3: TGTGCCAGTAGTAAAGGCAACACCTTC. This chain links TRBV19 with TRBJ1-2; D not certain. CDR1 and CDR2 (germline): LNHDA, SQIVND (reference sequence). CDR3 length: 9 residues. V lost 4 bases and J 12 bases, leaving 6 bases between the germline ends.

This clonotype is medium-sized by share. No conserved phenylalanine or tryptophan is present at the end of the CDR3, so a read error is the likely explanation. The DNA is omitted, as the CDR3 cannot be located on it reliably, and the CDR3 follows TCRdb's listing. CDR3 in amino acids: CASSEEGQGRY. The chain is built from TRBV6-1 and TRBJ2-7; the DNA was not compared with TRBD1, the D call given in the table. The CDR3 length equals 11 residues, ends included. Germline V gene sequence: CDR1 MNHNS, CDR2 SASEGT.

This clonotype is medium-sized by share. The CDR3, as DNA: TGTGCCAGCGGTACACCGGGACAGGGTTACGAGCAGTACTTC. Protein sequence: CASGTPGQGYEQYF. This chain uses TRBV28 with TRBJ2-7, with 9 nucleotides matching TRBD1. This CDR3 is built from 14 residues. V lost 8 bases and J lost 4; bases outside the gene matches: 9. The germline V gene encodes CDR1 MDHEN and CDR2 SYDVKM.

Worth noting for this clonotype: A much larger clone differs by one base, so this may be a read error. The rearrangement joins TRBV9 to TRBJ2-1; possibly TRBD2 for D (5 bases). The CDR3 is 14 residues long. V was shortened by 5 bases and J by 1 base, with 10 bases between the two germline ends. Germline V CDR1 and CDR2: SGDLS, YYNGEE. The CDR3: CASSGSVSYNEQFF. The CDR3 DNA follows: TGTGCCAGCAGTGGTAGCGTGTCCTACAATGAGCAGTTCTTC.

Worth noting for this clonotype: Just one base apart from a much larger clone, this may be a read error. CDR3: CASTLTSGRAQAIHYF. As DNA, the CDR3 is TGTGCCAGCACTCTGACTAGCGGGAGGGCCCAGGCCATTCATTACTTC. V gene TRBV28 combines with J gene TRBJ2-4; 14 bases fit TRBD2. Per germline, CDR1 MDHEN and CDR2 SYDVKM. The length of the CDR3 is 16 residues. The complete variable domain, with remaining parts taken from reference TRBV28 and TRBJ2-4, reads DVKVTQSSRYLVKRTGEKVFLECVQDMDHENMFWYRQDPGLGLRLIYFSYDVKMKEKGDIPEGYSVSREKKERFSLILESASTNQTSMYLCASTLTSGRAQAIHYFGAGTRLSVL.

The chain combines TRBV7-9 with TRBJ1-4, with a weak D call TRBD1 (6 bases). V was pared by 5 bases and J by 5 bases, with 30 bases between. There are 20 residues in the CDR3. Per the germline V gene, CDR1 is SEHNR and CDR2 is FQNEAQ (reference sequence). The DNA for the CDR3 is TGTGCCAGCAGCCCCCGGTTTGGGGGCCCTTCAACTTTAGGCAATGAAAAACTGTTTTTT. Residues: CASSPRFGGPSTLGNEKLFF.

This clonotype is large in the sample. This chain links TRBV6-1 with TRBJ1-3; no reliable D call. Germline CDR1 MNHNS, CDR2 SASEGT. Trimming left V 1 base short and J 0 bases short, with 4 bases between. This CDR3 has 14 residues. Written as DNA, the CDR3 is TGTGCCAGCAGTGAAGTCAGCTCTGGAAACACCATATATTTT. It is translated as CASSEVSSGNTIYF.

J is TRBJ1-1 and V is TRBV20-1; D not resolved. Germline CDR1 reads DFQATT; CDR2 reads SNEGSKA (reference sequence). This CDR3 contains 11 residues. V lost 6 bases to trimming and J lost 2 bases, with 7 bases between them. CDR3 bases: TGCAGTGCCCCGTTCAACACTGAAGCTTTCTTT. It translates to CSAPFNTEAFF.

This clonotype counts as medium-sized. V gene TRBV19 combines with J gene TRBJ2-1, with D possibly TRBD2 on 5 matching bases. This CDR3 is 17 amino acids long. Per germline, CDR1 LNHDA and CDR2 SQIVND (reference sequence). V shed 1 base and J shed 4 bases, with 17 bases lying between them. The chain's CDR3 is CASSIGGRPTTYNEQFF. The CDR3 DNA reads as TGTGCCAGTAGTATAGGAGGGCGGCCAACTACTTACAATGAGCAGTTCTTC.

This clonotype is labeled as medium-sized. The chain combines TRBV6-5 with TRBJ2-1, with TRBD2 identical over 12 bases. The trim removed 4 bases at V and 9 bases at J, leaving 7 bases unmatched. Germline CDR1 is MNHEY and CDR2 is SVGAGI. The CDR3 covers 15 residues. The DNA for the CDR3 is TGTGCCAGCAGTTCACTAGCGGGGGGCGAAGGTGAGCAGTTCTTC. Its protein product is CASSSLAGGEGEQFF.

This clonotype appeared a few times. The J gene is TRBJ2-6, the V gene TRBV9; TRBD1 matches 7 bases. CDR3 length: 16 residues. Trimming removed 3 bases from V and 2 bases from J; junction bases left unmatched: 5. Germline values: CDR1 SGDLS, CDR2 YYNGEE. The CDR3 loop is CASSAQGVTGANVLTF. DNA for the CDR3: TGTGCCAGCAGCGCCCAGGGGGTTACTGGGGCCAACGTCCTGACTTTC.

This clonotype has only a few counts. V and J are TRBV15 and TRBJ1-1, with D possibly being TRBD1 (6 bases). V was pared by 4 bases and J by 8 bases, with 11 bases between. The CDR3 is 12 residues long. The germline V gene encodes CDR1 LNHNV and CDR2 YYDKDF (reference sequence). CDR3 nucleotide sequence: TGTGCCACCAGCAAAACTGACAGGGAAGCTTTCTTT. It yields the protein CATSKTDREAFF. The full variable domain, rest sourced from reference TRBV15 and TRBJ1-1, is DAMVIQNPRYQVTQFGKPVTLSCSQTLNHNVMYWYQQKSSQAPKLLFHYYDKDFNNEADTPDNFQSRRPNTSFCFLDIRSPGLGDTAMYLCATSKTDREAFFGQGTRLTVV.

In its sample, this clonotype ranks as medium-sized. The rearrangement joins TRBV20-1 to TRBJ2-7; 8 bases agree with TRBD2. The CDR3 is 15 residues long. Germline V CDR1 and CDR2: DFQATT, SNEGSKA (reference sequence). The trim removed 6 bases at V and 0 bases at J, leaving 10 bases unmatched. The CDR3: CSASVSGRGSYEQYF. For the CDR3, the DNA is TGCAGTGCCTCCGTCAGCGGGAGAGGCTCCTACGAGCAGTACTTC.

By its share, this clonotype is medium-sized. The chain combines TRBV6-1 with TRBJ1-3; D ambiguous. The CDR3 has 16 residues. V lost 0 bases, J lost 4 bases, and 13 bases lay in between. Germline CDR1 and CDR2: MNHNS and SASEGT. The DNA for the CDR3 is TGTGCCAGCAGTGAAGCGCATGGTTTAGGCGGAAACACCATATATTTT. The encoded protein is CASSEAHGLGGNTIYF.

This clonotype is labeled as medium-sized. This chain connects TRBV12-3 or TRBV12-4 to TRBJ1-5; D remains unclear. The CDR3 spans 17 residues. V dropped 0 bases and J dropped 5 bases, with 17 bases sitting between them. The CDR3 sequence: CASSLAYNEVMDQPQHF. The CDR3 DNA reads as TGTGCCAGCAGTTTAGCCTATAATGAGGTCATGGATCAGCCCCAGCATTTT.

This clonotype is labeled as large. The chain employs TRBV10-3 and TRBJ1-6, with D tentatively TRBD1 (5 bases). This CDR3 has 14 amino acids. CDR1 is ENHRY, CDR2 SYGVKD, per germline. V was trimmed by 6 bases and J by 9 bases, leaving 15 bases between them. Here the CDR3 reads CAIRGEGRTSPLHF. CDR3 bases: TGTGCCATCAGGGGGGAGGGTCGGACTTCACCCCTCCACTTT.

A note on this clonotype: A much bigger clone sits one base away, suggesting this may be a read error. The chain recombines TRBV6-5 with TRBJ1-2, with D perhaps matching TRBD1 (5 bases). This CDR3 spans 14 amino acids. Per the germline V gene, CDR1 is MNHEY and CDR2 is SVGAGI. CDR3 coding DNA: TGTGTCAGCAGTGAAGCTGGGACCTTCTATGGCTACACCTTC. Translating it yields CVSSEAGTFYGYTF.

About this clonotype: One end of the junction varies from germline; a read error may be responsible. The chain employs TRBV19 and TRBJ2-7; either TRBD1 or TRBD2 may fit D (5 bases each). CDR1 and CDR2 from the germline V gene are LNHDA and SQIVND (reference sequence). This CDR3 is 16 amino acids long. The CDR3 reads CASSKGFSAGSYELYF. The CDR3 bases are TGTGCCAGTAGTAAGGGGTTCTCGGCGGGTTCCTACGAGCTGTACTTC.

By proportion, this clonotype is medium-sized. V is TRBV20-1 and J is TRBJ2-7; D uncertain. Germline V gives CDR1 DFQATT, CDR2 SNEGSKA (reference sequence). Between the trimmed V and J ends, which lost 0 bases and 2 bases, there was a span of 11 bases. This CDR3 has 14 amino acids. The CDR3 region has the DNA TGCAGTGCTAGAGATCCCGCAGTTCCCTACGAGCAGTACTTC. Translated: CSARDPAVPYEQYF.

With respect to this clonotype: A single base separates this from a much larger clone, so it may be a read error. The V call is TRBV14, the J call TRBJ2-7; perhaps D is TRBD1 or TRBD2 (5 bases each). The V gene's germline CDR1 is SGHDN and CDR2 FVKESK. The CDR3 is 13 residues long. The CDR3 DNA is TGTACCAGCAGCCCTGGGACGAGGACCTCGCAGTACTTC. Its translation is CTSSPGTRTSQYF.

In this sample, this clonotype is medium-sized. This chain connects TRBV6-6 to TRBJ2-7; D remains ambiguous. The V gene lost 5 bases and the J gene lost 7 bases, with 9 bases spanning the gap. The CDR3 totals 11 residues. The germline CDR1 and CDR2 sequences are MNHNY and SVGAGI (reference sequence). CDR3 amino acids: CASSPSLEQYF. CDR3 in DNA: TGTGCCAGCAGTCCGTCTCTTGAGCAGTACTTC.

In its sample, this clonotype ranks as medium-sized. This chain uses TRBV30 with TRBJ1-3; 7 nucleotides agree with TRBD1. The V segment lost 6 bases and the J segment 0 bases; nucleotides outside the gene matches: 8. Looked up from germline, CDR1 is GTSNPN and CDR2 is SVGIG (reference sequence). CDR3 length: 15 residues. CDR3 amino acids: CACGPGQISGNTIYF. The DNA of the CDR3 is TGTGCCTGTGGTCCGGGACAGATCTCTGGAAACACCATATATTTT.

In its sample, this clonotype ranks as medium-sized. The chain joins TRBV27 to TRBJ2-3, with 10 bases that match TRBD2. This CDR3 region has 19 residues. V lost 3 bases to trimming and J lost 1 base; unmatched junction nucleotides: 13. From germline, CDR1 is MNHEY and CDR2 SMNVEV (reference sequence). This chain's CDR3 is CASSFGQLGGLAGTDTQYF. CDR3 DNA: TGTGCCAGCAGTTTTGGTCAGCTTGGAGGACTAGCGGGCACAGATACGCAGTATTTT.

The CDR3 DNA sequence: TGTGCCAGCAGTTCCCAGGGGGAGACCCAGTACTTC. Amino acids: CASSSQGETQYF. The chain links TRBV28 to TRBJ2-5; maybe TRBD1 (6 bases). This CDR3 is built from 12 residues. Deletions cut 4 bases from V and 5 bases from J, with 8 bases between. CDR1 and CDR2 (germline): MDHEN, SYDVKM.

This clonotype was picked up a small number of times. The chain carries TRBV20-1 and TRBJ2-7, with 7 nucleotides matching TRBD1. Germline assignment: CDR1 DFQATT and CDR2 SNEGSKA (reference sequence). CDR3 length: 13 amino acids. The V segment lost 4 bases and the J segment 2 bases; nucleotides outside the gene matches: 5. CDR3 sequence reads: CSATRTGTYEQYF. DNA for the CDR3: TGCAGTGCTACCCGGACAGGAACCTACGAGCAGTACTTC.

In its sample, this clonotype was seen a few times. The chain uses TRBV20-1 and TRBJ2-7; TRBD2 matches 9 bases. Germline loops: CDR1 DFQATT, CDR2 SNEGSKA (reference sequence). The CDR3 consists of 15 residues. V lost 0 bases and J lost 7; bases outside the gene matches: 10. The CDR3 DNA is TGCAGTGCTAGAGATCAGGGCCTAGCGGGAAGGGAGCAGTACTTC. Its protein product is CSARDQGLAGREQYF.

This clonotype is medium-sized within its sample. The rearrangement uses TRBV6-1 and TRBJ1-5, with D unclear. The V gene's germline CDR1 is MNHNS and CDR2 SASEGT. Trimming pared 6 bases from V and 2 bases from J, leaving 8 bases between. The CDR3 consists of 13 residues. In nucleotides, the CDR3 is TGTGCCAGCAGCGGGGAGGGCAATCAGCCCCAGCATTTT. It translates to CASSGEGNQPQHF.

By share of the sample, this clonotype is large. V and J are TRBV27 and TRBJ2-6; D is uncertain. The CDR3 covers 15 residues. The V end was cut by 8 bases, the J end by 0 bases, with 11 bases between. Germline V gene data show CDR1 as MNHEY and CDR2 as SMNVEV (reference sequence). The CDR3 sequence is CASRSPSSGANVLTF. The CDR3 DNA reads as TGTGCCAGCCGAAGCCCTTCCTCTGGGGCCAACGTCCTGACTTTC.

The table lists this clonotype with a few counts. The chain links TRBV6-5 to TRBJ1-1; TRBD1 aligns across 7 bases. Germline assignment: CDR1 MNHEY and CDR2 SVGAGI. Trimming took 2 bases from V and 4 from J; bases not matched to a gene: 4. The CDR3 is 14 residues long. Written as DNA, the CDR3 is TGTGCCAGCAGTTACAGGGGGCAGGGCACTGAAGCTTTCTTT. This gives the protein CASSYRGQGTEAFF.